Reported below is one TCR beta chain. The sample is drawn from a study of shared T cell receptors in the human thymus. V shed 5 bases, J shed 0 bases, and the junction held 8 bases outside the gene matches. In germline, CDR1 is SGHVS, CDR2 FNYEAQ. The CDR3 spans 17 residues. TCRdb keeps only in-frame clones here, not all; method: immunoSEQ multiplex PCR. In the table there are about 660,000 clones, 80% to 90% of which are singletons. This same sample was also taken into another study, of human thymus T cells. Turning to that study: Obtained as resections during corrective heart surgery, the thymus tissue was then studied. Related studies found that unrelated individuals share highly overlapping thymic repertoires.

Sequencing was done on a sample of thymocytes. The TCR sequence derives from a boy in the first two years of life with a congenital heart defect. The rearrangement uses TRBV7-6 and TRBJ2-3; 10 bases line up with TRBD2. The CDR3 spells CASSGRPSGGSTDTQYF. CDR3 sequence (DNA): TGTGCCAGCAGCGGGCGGCCTAGCGGGGGTAGCACAGATACGCAGTATTTT.